The 29 T cell receptor beta chains given below trace back to one sample, sequenced in a study of shared clonotypes between healthy human individuals. The assay was immunoSEQ multiplex PCR, and TCRdb's table has in-frame clones only and misses some. Of about 79,000 clones listed, about 64% are singletons. The sequencing sample was made of memory CD8+ T cells sorted from blood. Subset described: CD45RO+ cells pooled with CCR7-negative TemRA cells. Receptors originate from a man in his thirties or forties in good health.

This chain joins TRBV5-1 and TRBJ2-3, with D possibly being TRBD2 (5 bases). Looked up from germline, CDR1 is SGHRS and CDR2 is YFSETQ. The CDR3 has 15 residues. The ends were cut back, 3 bases at V and 4 bases at J, with 15 bases in the middle. The CDR3 nucleotides are TGCGCCAGCAGCTCAGCAGAGACTATACCAGATACGCAGTATTTT. Translating it yields CASSSAETIPDTQYF.

The rearrangement links TRBV7-2 to TRBJ1-4, with 11 bases matching TRBD1. The CDR3 runs 14 residues. The V gene end was trimmed by 4 bases and the J gene end by 8 bases; junction bases not matched to a gene: 3. Germline CDR1 reads SGHTA; CDR2 reads FQGNSA. This CDR3 is CASSWTGGVEKLFF. The CDR3 DNA is TGTGCCAGCAGCTGGACAGGGGGCGTAGAAAAACTGTTTTTT.

There are a few counts of this clone. This sequence joins TRBV2 and TRBJ2-3; 10 bases are shared with TRBD2. V gave up 10 bases and J gave up 1 base; unmatched junction bases: 11. CDR3 length: 16 amino acids. Per the germline V gene, CDR1 is SNHLY and CDR2 is FYNNEI. The CDR3 spells CATEDEAGGRTDTQYF. The CDR3 nucleotides are TGTGCCACCGAAGACGAAGCGGGAGGGCGCACAGATACGCAGTATTTT.

Remarks on this clone: A much more abundant neighbour one base away suggests this may be a read error. This chain connects TRBV28 to TRBJ2-7; D not resolved. V was cut by 2 bases and J by 2 bases, with 4 bases left in between. In germline, CDR1 is MDHEN, CDR2 SYDVKM. This CDR3 has 12 residues. The CDR3 bases are TGTGCCAGCAGTTTAATGACCTACGAGCAGTACTTC. Translating it yields CASSLMTYEQYF.

The rearrangement uses TRBV25-1 and TRBJ1-4; the match to TRBD1 covers 9 bases. Looked up from germline, CDR1 is MGHDK and CDR2 is SYGVNS. The CDR3 is made up of 17 amino acids. The ends lost 3 bases at V and 6 bases at J; junction bases unmatched: 11. CDR3 residues: CASSETGQGASDEKLFF. In DNA form, the CDR3 reads TGTGCCAGCAGTGAGACGGGACAGGGAGCTTCTGATGAAAAACTGTTTTTT.

This chain joins TRBV27 and TRBJ2-1; no definite D call. Trimming cost V 3 bases and J 4 bases, with 7 bases left between them. Germline V gives CDR1 MNHEY, CDR2 SMNVEV (reference sequence). The CDR3 consists of 13 residues. In nucleotides, the CDR3 is TGTGCCAGCAGTTTGGTGGCGTACAATGAGCAGTTCTTC. Translated: CASSLVAYNEQFF.

This clone appeared a few times. This chain joins TRBV4-1 and TRBJ2-7; no firm D call. Germline loops: CDR1 MGHRA, CDR2 YSYEKL. V lost 1 base, J lost 2 bases, and 9 bases lay in between. There are 14 residues in the CDR3. The DNA of the CDR3 is TGCGCCAGCAGCCAAGGACACGCTGCCTACGAGCAGTACTTC. The encoded protein is CASSQGHAAYEQYF.

V and J are TRBV7-8 and TRBJ1-1; D not certain. This CDR3 has 13 residues. CDR1 SGHVS and CDR2 FQNEAQ come from the germline V gene. The V end was cut by 1 base, the J end by 8 bases, with 11 bases between. DNA for the CDR3: TGTGCCAGCAGCTTAGGATTCGGGGTCGAAGCTTTCTTT. Translating it yields CASSLGFGVEAFF. The full variable domain, in which reference TRBV7-8 and TRBJ1-1 provide the parts outside the CDR3, is GAGVSQSPRYKVAKRGQDVALRCDPISGHVSLFWYQQALGQGPEFLTYFQNEAQLDKSGLPSDRFFAERPEGSVSTLKIQRTQQEDSAVYLCASSLGFGVEAFFGQGTRLTVV.

The rearrangement links TRBV27 to TRBJ2-6; the D is unclear. The CDR3 consists of 15 residues. V lost 2 bases, J lost 0 bases, and 5 bases lay in between. Germline CDR1 is MNHEY and CDR2 is SMNVEV (reference sequence). CDR3 protein: CASSLRASGANVLTF. The DNA for the CDR3 is TGTGCCAGCAGTTTACGGGCCTCTGGGGCCAACGTCCTGACTTTC.

The CDR3 region has the DNA TGTGCCAGCACACCGGGACTGTCTAATGAAAAACTGTTTTTT. It is translated as CASTPGLSNEKLFF. The chain recombines TRBV2 with TRBJ1-4; perhaps TRBD1 as D (5 bases). This CDR3 has 14 residues. The V gene lost 7 bases and the J gene lost 3 bases, with 12 bases spanning the gap. Germline CDR1 reads SNHLY; CDR2 reads FYNNEI.

The chain employs TRBV5-4 and TRBJ2-3; TRBD2 matches 13 bases. Trimming at V came to 4 bases and at J to 1 base, leaving 3 bases not matched to a gene. CDR3 size: 16 residues. Germline CDR1 SGHNT, CDR2 YYREEE (reference sequence). The CDR3 DNA reads TGTGCCAGCAGCGGAGGACTAGCGGGGGGCACAGATACGCAGTATTTT. It codes for CASSGGLAGGTDTQYF.

V gene TRBV7-9 combines with J gene TRBJ2-1, with unresolved D. CDR1 is SEHNR, CDR2 FQNEAQ, per germline (reference sequence). Trimming left V 7 bases short and J 5 bases short, with 9 bases between. The CDR3 loop spans 12 amino acids. CDR3 nucleotide sequence: TGTGCCAGCAAAAAACCGAACAATGAGCAGTTCTTC. Protein sequence: CASKKPNNEQFF.

Only one count was recorded for this clone. The chain joins TRBV14 to TRBJ2-7; perhaps TRBD2 as D (7 bases). Trimming took 0 bases from V and 3 from J, leaving 15 bases between them. The CDR3 extends over 16 amino acids. From germline, CDR1 is SGHDN and CDR2 FVKESK. This chain's CDR3 is CASSQERGGSNYEQYF. CDR3 in DNA: TGTGCCAGCAGCCAAGAAAGGGGGGGCAGCAACTACGAGCAGTACTTC.

The J gene is TRBJ2-7, the V gene TRBV11-2, with 10 nucleotides matching TRBD2. Germline trimming cut 5 bases from V and 1 base from J; bases unmatched to any gene: 5. The CDR3 runs to 15 residues. Germline CDR1 reads SGHAT; CDR2 reads FQNNGV. The CDR3 loop is CASSARTSGSYEQYF. CDR3 DNA sequence: TGTGCCAGCAGCGCGAGGACTAGCGGATCCTACGAGCAGTACTTC.

V gene TRBV5-1 combines with J gene TRBJ1-2; 8 bases are a match to TRBD1. Trimming took 4 bases from V and 6 from J; bases not matched to a gene: 11. Germline CDR1 and CDR2: SGHRS and YFSETQ. The CDR3 has 15 amino acids. DNA of the CDR3: TGCGCCAGCAGCGCCGAGAGACAGGGGCGGAATGGCTACACCTTC. This codes for CASSAERQGRNGYTF.

The rearrangement links TRBV29-1 to TRBJ1-1; TRBD1 matches 9 bases. The trim removed 6 bases at V and 7 bases at J, leaving 6 bases unmatched. The CDR3 length is 12 residues. Per germline, CDR1 SQVTM and CDR2 ANQGSEA. The CDR3 sequence: CSVRQGDFEAFF. Here the CDR3 DNA reads TGCAGCGTCCGACAGGGGGATTTTGAAGCTTTCTTT.

The table lists this clone with a few counts. The chain is built from TRBV6-4 and TRBJ2-3; 12 positions match TRBD2. CDR3 size: 16 residues. V lost 5 bases to trimming and J lost 0 bases; unmatched junction nucleotides: 3. Germline V gene sequence: CDR1 MRHNA, CDR2 SNTAGT. The CDR3 sequence: CASSRTSGDSTDTQYF. In DNA, the CDR3 is TGTGCCAGCAGTCGGACTAGCGGGGACAGCACAGATACGCAGTATTTT.

The genes are TRBV5-1 and TRBJ2-7; D not resolved. The V gene's germline CDR1 is SGHRS and CDR2 YFSETQ. V dropped 1 base and J dropped 3 bases, with 8 bases sitting between them. This CDR3 has 13 amino acids. The CDR3 sequence: CASSLFADYEQYF. The CDR3 bases are TGCGCCAGCAGCTTGTTTGCTGACTACGAGCAGTACTTC.

This chain connects TRBV7-2 to TRBJ2-7; the D gene could be TRBD1 or TRBD2 (5 bases each). From germline, CDR1 is SGHTA and CDR2 FQGNSA. V was pared by 1 base and J by 0 bases, with 10 bases between. The length of the CDR3 is 15 residues. CDR3 sequence (DNA): TGTGCCAGCAGCTTAGTGGACGGGGCCTCCTACGAGCAGTACTTC. The encoded protein is CASSLVDGASYEQYF.

Only one count was recorded for this clone. V usage is TRBV7-8 and J usage is TRBJ2-1; 7 bases agree with TRBD1. V was clipped by 5 bases and J by 7 bases; unmatched bases: 2. Germline values: CDR1 SGHVS, CDR2 FQNEAQ. The CDR3 runs to 12 residues. The CDR3, as DNA: TGTGCCAGCAGCATGACAGGGAATGAGCAGTTCTTC. Translated, it gives CASSMTGNEQFF.

This clone is a singleton in its sample. V and J are TRBV7-9 and TRBJ2-2; 11 bases are a match to TRBD2. Germline V lookup: CDR1 SEHNR, CDR2 FQNEAQ (reference sequence). This CDR3 has 15 amino acids. The ends lost 5 bases at V and 7 bases at J; junction bases unmatched: 6. The chain's CDR3 is CASSSSGRAIGELFF. DNA for the CDR3: TGTGCCAGCAGCAGTAGCGGGAGGGCAATCGGGGAGCTGTTTTTT.

The chain uses TRBV9 and TRBJ1-1, with 7 bases lining up with TRBD1. Germline V lookup: CDR1 SGDLS, CDR2 YYNGEE. The CDR3 consists of 15 residues. With V trimmed by 3 bases and J by 0 bases, 5 bases remained unmatched. Written as DNA, the CDR3 is TGTGCCAGCAGCGCTTGGACAGGTCTGAACACTGAAGCTTTCTTT. Translated, it gives CASSAWTGLNTEAFF.

The genes are TRBV11-1 and TRBJ2-3, with 7 bases matching TRBD1. This CDR3 region has 17 residues. The germline V gene has CDR1 SGHAT and CDR2 FQDESV (reference sequence). Trimming at V came to 0 bases and at J to 2 bases, leaving 8 bases not matched to a gene. This CDR3 is CASSLAFDRVTTDTQYF. CDR3 DNA: TGTGCCAGCAGCTTAGCCTTCGACAGGGTGACCACAGATACGCAGTATTTT. Together with reference TRBV11-1 and TRBJ2-3, the CDR3 gives the full variable domain: EAEVAQSPRYKITEKSQAVAFWCDPISGHATLYWYRQILGQGPELLVQFQDESVVDDSQLPKDRFSAERLKGVDSTLKIQPAELGDSAMYLCASSLAFDRVTTDTQYFGPGTRLTVL.

This clone came up a few times. The rearrangement joins TRBV4-2 to TRBJ1-3; 7 nucleotides line up with TRBD1. Germline V gene sequence: CDR1 LGHNA, CDR2 YNFKEQ. V lost 4 bases, J lost 6 bases, and 6 bases stayed unmatched. The CDR3 loop spans 14 amino acids. CDR3 DNA: TGTGCCAGCAGCCCAGGACAGGAACCAAACACCATATATTTT. Translation gives CASSPGQEPNTIYF.

The rearrangement joins TRBV13 to TRBJ1-1, with D perhaps TRBD1 (5 bases). Trimming removed 4 bases at V and 4 bases at J, with 13 bases between. Germline loops: CDR1 PRHDT, CDR2 FYEKMQ (reference sequence). The CDR3 spans 14 residues. As DNA, the CDR3 is TGTGCCAGCAGCTCCCCCGACAGACTCACTGAAGCTTTCTTT. Translating gives CASSSPDRLTEAFF.

This clone came up a few times. V and J are TRBV15 and TRBJ2-3; tentative D call: TRBD2 (5 bases). Looked up from germline, CDR1 is LNHNV and CDR2 is YYDKDF (reference sequence). The length of the CDR3 is 14 residues. Trimming removed 3 bases at V and 2 bases at J, with 9 bases between. CDR3 in amino acids: CATSSEGDTDTQYF. The CDR3 nucleotides read TGTGCCACCAGCAGTGAGGGTGACACAGATACGCAGTATTTT.

V usage is TRBV5-4 and J usage is TRBJ2-7, with a tentative D call TRBD1 (6 bases). Germline V gene lookup returns CDR1 SGHNT and CDR2 YYREEE (reference sequence). This CDR3 spans 14 amino acids. V was trimmed by 2 bases and J by 2 bases, leaving 11 bases between them. The CDR3 coding sequence is TGTGCCAGCAGCTTTCAGGGGATCGCCTACGAGCAGTACTTC. Its translation is CASSFQGIAYEQYF.

This sequence joins TRBV29-1 and TRBJ2-3; 7 positions agree with TRBD1. Per germline, CDR1 SQVTM and CDR2 ANQGSEA. The CDR3 runs 12 residues. The V segment lost 6 bases and the J segment 3 bases; nucleotides outside the gene matches: 3. For the CDR3, the DNA is TGCAGCGTAGGGGACAGAACAGATACGCAGTATTTT. It specifies CSVGDRTDTQYF.

A word on this clone: With a much larger clone just one base away, this may be a read error. The chain employs TRBV4-1 and TRBJ2-5; the D gene is possibly TRBD2 (6 bases). The germline CDR1 and CDR2 sequences are MGHRA and YSYEKL. CDR3 length: 16 residues. Here the CDR3 reads CANSQPGGAVQETQYF. The CDR3 nucleotides read TGCGCCAACAGCCAACCCGGGGGAGCAGTGCAAGAGACCCAGTACTTC.